One and the same sample provided the 26 T cell receptor beta chains below, sequenced in a study of T cells after yellow fever vaccination (dated by TCRdb to between 2018 and 2021). To prepare the library, 5' RACE was applied. These reads were obtained on an Illumina NovaSeq 6000. The public reads were reprocessed in TCRdb via fastp at Q25 and MiXCR, keeping in-frame beta chains. All rows with the same CDR3 protein become a single entry with the most common DNA and genes. The sample has a few hundred thousand distinct CDR3 sequences on record, 9.5% to 15% of them singletons. 2.5% to 4% of the sample goes to the ten largest clones. This specimen's treatment or condition label, per the study, means: live attenuated yellow fever vaccine strain. This specimen consisted of CD4+ T cells sorted from PBMCs, obtained 15 days after the yellow fever booster vaccination. The receptor source for this set is a man between 18 and 29 years old who received the YFV17D yellow fever vaccine.

This chain connects TRBV5-4 to TRBJ2-1, with 7 bases fitting TRBD1. Germline CDR1 is SGHNT and CDR2 is YYREEE (reference sequence). This CDR3 spans 15 amino acids. Germline trimming cut 4 bases from V and 3 bases from J; bases unmatched to any gene: 7. As DNA, the CDR3 is TGTGCCAGCAGCGCAGGGGGACCCGTCTACAATGAGCAGTTCTTC. Amino acid sequence: CASSAGGPVYNEQFF.

V gene TRBV20-1 combines with J gene TRBJ2-3; 16 nucleotides agree with TRBD2. CDR1 and CDR2 from the germline V gene are DFQATT and SNEGSKA (reference sequence). Trimming cost V 6 bases and J 1 base; bases outside gene matches: 7. The CDR3 totals 17 residues. CDR3 in amino acids: CSAPGTSGGARTDTQYF. CDR3 DNA sequence: TGCAGTGCCCCCGGGACTAGCGGGGGGGCCCGCACAGATACGCAGTATTTT.

The genes are TRBV5-1 and TRBJ1-2, with a weak D call TRBD1 (6 bases). Germline V gene lookup returns CDR1 SGHRS and CDR2 YFSETQ. This CDR3 is built from 16 residues. V shed 0 bases and J shed 0 bases, with 12 bases lying between them. The CDR3 here is CASSLDGGKANYGYTF. CDR3 nucleotides: TGCGCCAGCAGCTTGGACGGGGGCAAGGCTAACTATGGCTACACCTTC.

J is TRBJ1-4 and V is TRBV12-3 or TRBV12-4; a possible D gene is TRBD1 (5 bases). V lost 5 bases and J lost 7, with 11 bases in between. CDR3 length equals 13 residues. DNA of the CDR3: TGTGCCAGCAGTCGCTCGGGGGTTGAAAAACTGTTTTTT. Its translation: CASSRSGVEKLFF.

The rearrangement joins TRBV27 to TRBJ2-5, with no clear D. Germline V gene data show CDR1 as MNHEY and CDR2 as SMNVEV (reference sequence). Trimming pared 4 bases from V and 5 bases from J, leaving 11 bases between. The CDR3 is made up of 13 amino acids. CDR3 residues: CASSYRSQETQYF. The CDR3 DNA follows: TGTGCCAGCAGTTATCGGAGTCAGGAGACCCAGTACTTC.

The rearrangement joins TRBV7-8 to TRBJ1-5, with D maybe TRBD1 (5 bases). The CDR3 has 17 residues. The germline V gene encodes CDR1 SGHVS and CDR2 FQNEAQ. The V and J ends lost 5 bases and 0 bases respectively, with 17 bases between them. The CDR3 reads CASSVLGIGDSNQPQHF. Here the CDR3 DNA reads TGTGCCAGCAGCGTCCTAGGGATAGGGGATAGCAATCAGCCCCAGCATTTT.

This chain connects TRBV6-1 to TRBJ1-2; D remains unclear. Germline V gene data show CDR1 as MNHNS and CDR2 as SASEGT. V was trimmed by 6 bases and J by 3 bases, leaving 8 bases between them. The length of the CDR3 is 12 residues. CDR3 loop: CASSQSYYGYTF. The CDR3 DNA sequence: TGTGCCAGCAGCCAGTCTTACTATGGCTACACCTTC.

This clonotype was seen a few times. The chain uses TRBV4-2 and TRBJ2-3; the match to TRBD1 covers 7 bases. CDR1 and CDR2 (germline): LGHNA, YNFKEQ. V lost 0 bases to trimming and J lost 7 bases; unmatched junction nucleotides: 10. This CDR3 comprises 16 residues. CDR3 region: CASSQEVRPGGYTQYF. DNA of the CDR3: TGTGCCAGCAGCCAAGAAGTTCGCCCAGGGGGATATACGCAGTATTTT.

CDR3 bases: TGTGCCAGCAGCTTAGGAGCCAGGGCCTTCTTT. Translated: CASSLGARAFF. The V gene is TRBV7-2, the J gene TRBJ1-1, with D maybe TRBD1 (5 bases). V was trimmed by 1 base and J by 14 bases, leaving 11 bases between them. This CDR3 comprises 11 residues. In germline, CDR1 is SGHTA, CDR2 FQGNSA.

This clonotype was recorded at least ten times. J is TRBJ1-1 and V is TRBV20-1, with D possibly TRBD1 on 5 matching bases. Trimming removed 6 bases from V and 7 bases from J, with 21 bases in between. CDR1 and CDR2 (germline): DFQATT, SNEGSKA (reference sequence). The CDR3 consists of 14 residues. CDR3 DNA sequence: TGCAGTGCCCCACACCCGGGGCAAGCCCATGAAGCTTTCTTT. Amino acids: CSAPHPGQAHEAFF.

The chain recombines TRBV3-1 with TRBJ2-4; unclear D gene. The CDR3 extends over 15 amino acids. The germline V and J ends were trimmed by 0 bases and 2 bases, with 8 bases remaining between them. CDR1 and CDR2 from the germline V gene are LGHDT and YNNKEL (reference sequence). The CDR3 here is CASSQDSRTKNIQYF. The DNA of the CDR3 is TGTGCCAGCAGCCAAGATTCCAGAACCAAAAACATTCAGTACTTC. Drawing the rest from reference TRBV3-1 and TRBJ2-4, the complete variable domain is DTAVSQTPKYLVTQMGNDKSIKCEQNLGHDTMYWYKQDSKKFLKIMFSYNNKELIINETVPNRFSPKSPDKAHLNLHINSLELGDSAVYFCASSQDSRTKNIQYFGAGTRLSVL.

The rearrangement uses TRBV6-5 and TRBJ1-1, with TRBD1 as a possible D gene (6 bases). The ends were cut back, 6 bases at V and 4 bases at J, with 15 bases in the middle. The germline CDR1 and CDR2 sequences are MNHEY and SVGAGI. The CDR3 has 14 residues. DNA of the CDR3: TGTGCCAGCAGAAGAACAGGGTCTACCACTGAAGCTTTCTTT. This gives the protein CASRRTGSTTEAFF.

The chain joins TRBV6-2 or TRBV6-3 to TRBJ2-5, with D maybe TRBD1 (6 bases). The CDR3 spans 13 residues. Germline CDR1 reads MNHEY; CDR2 reads SVGEGT. The V gene lost 7 bases and the J gene lost 7 bases, with 16 bases spanning the gap. CDR3 coding DNA: TGTGCCAGCACCCTGGACAGATTCGGGACCCAGTACTTC. It specifies CASTLDRFGTQYF.

This clonotype has at least ten counts. The chain recombines TRBV5-1 with TRBJ2-1, with D unclear. The germline CDR1 and CDR2 sequences are SGHRS and YFSETQ. The CDR3 contains 16 residues. V gave up 0 bases and J gave up 2 bases, with 12 bases separating them. The CDR3 coding sequence is TGCGCCAGCAGCTTGGGAGGCAGACGGGCCTACAATGAGCAGTTCTTC. Translation gives CASSLGGRRAYNEQFF.

The chain employs TRBV20-1 and TRBJ2-5, with D perhaps TRBD1 or TRBD2 (6 bases each). V shed 5 bases and J shed 4 bases, with 17 bases lying between them. The CDR3 loop spans 14 amino acids. The germline V gene encodes CDR1 DFQATT and CDR2 SNEGSKA (reference sequence). For the CDR3, the DNA is TGCAGTGCTCCCCGGGGCCGGGGGCGAGAGACCCAGTACTTC. Its translation is CSAPRGRGRETQYF.

This clonotype appeared a few times. This chain connects TRBV19 to TRBJ2-7; TRBD1 or TRBD2 may be the D gene (5 bases each). Germline CDR1 is LNHDA and CDR2 is SQIVND (reference sequence). The CDR3 consists of 14 residues. Trimming took 2 bases from V and 3 from J, leaving 11 bases between them. The CDR3 bases are TGTGCCAGTAGTATAACCCGGGACGGCTACGAGCAGTACGTC. This encodes CASSITRDGYEQYV.

This clonotype has just a few counts. The rearrangement links TRBV20-1 to TRBJ2-3; TRBD2 matches at 8 bases. Germline assignment: CDR1 DFQATT and CDR2 SNEGSKA (reference sequence). Trimming cost V 3 bases and J 2 bases; bases outside gene matches: 1. The CDR3 loop spans 13 amino acids. Written as DNA, the CDR3 is TGCAGTGCTAGCGGGGGGGCCACAGATACGCAGTATTTT. Its translation is CSASGGATDTQYF.

The rearrangement links TRBV2 to TRBJ2-2, with 8 bases aligning to TRBD1. Losses at the gene ends were 7 bases for V and 5 bases for J; bases not matched to a gene: 6. The V gene's germline CDR1 is SNHLY and CDR2 FYNNEI. CDR3 length: 14 amino acids. CDR3 amino acids: CASIRDRGTGELFF. CDR3 DNA: TGTGCCAGCATCCGTGACAGGGGTACCGGGGAGCTGTTTTTT.

This clonotype was observed a handful of times. This chain uses TRBV11-2 with TRBJ2-5; D is perhaps TRBD1 or TRBD2 (6 bases each). This CDR3 contains 15 residues. Trimming pared 5 bases from V and 5 bases from J, leaving 18 bases between. Germline V gene data show CDR1 as SGHAT and CDR2 as FQNNGV. The CDR3 protein is CASSESLGGAETQYF. DNA of the CDR3: TGTGCCAGCAGCGAAAGTCTCGGGGGCGCGGAGACCCAGTACTTC.

The chain is built from TRBV27 and TRBJ2-7; 7 bases line up with TRBD1. CDR3 length equals 14 residues. Unmatched junction bases numbered 7, after V lost 6 bases and J lost 2 bases. Germline CDR1 and CDR2: MNHEY and SMNVEV (reference sequence). The CDR3 here is CASSRPGTAYEQYF. In DNA, the CDR3 is TGTGCCAGCAGCCGGCCCGGGACAGCCTACGAGCAGTACTTC.

The rearrangement joins TRBV7-2 to TRBJ1-1; D remains ambiguous. The CDR3 is 14 amino acids. V was clipped by 2 bases and J by 1 base, with 8 bases between them. Germline lookup yields CDR1 SGHTA and CDR2 FQGNSA. As DNA, the CDR3 is TGTGCCAGCAGCTTACGGGGTTGGAACACTGAAGCTTTCTTT. Its protein is CASSLRGWNTEAFF. Full variable domain (missing parts from reference TRBV7-2 and TRBJ1-1): GAGVSQSPSNKVTEKGKDVELRCDPISGHTALYWYRQSLGQGLEFLIYFQGNSAPDKSGLPSDRFSAERTGGSVSTLTIQRTQQEDSAVYLCASSLRGWNTEAFFGQGTRLTVV.

The sample holds many counts of this clonotype. This chain joins TRBV11-2 and TRBJ2-1, with D possibly being TRBD2 (5 bases). The V gene lost 5 bases and the J gene lost 5 bases, with 13 bases spanning the gap. The germline V gene encodes CDR1 SGHAT and CDR2 FQNNGV. The length of the CDR3 is 14 residues. The CDR3 DNA sequence: TGTGCCAGCAGCATGGGGTGGCGGGACAATGAGCAGTTCTTC. Protein sequence: CASSMGWRDNEQFF.

V is TRBV7-9 and J is TRBJ1-2, with no clear D. V lost 4 bases to trimming and J lost 2 bases, with 8 bases between them. This CDR3 contains 13 residues. In germline, CDR1 is SEHNR, CDR2 FQNEAQ (reference sequence). The CDR3 loop is CASSSDPNYGYTF. The DNA of the CDR3 is TGTGCCAGCAGCTCCGACCCAAACTATGGCTACACCTTC. Variable domain in full (rest from reference TRBV7-9 and TRBJ1-2): DTGVSQNPRHKITKRGQNVTFRCDPISEHNRLYWYRQTLGQGPEFLTYFQNEAQLEKSRLLSDRFSAERPKGSFSTLEIQRTEQGDSAMYLCASSSDPNYGYTFGSGTRLTVV.

This clonotype turned up a few times. The chain combines TRBV30 with TRBJ1-5; TRBD1 is a possible D gene (5 bases). The CDR3 has 13 amino acids. From germline, CDR1 is GTSNPN and CDR2 SVGIG (reference sequence). V shed 3 bases and J shed 9 bases, with 15 bases lying between them. CDR3 DNA: TGTGCCTGGAGCGGGGACGCGGCGGGGCCCCAGCATTTT. Protein product: CAWSGDAAGPQHF.

This clonotype came up a few times. The chain joins TRBV18 to TRBJ2-7; D is undetermined. The CDR3 has 14 amino acids. Germline V gene lookup returns CDR1 KGHSH and CDR2 LQKENI. V lost 3 bases and J 5 bases, leaving 14 bases between the germline ends. In nucleotides, the CDR3 is TGTGCCAGCTCACCCCTACTAACCGGCAACGAGCAGTACTTC. It is translated as CASSPLLTGNEQYF. The entire variable domain, with the rest obtained from reference TRBV18 and TRBJ2-7, is as follows: NAGVMQNPRHLVRRRGQEARLRCSPMKGHSHVYWYRQLPEEGLKFMVYLQKENIIDESGMPKERFSAEFPKEGPSILRIQQVVRGDSAAYFCASSPLLTGNEQYFGPGTRLTVT.

The chain uses TRBV6-5 and TRBJ1-2, with a weak D call TRBD1 (5 bases). Germline CDR1 MNHEY, CDR2 SVGAGI. V was cut by 2 bases and J by 8 bases, with 15 bases left in between. The CDR3 runs 14 residues. For the CDR3, the DNA is TGTGCCAGCAGTTACCTGGGGGTGACGGACGGCTACACCTTC. Encoded protein: CASSYLGVTDGYTF.